The clone carrying this T cell receptor (beta chain) has only a few counts. Its antigen is currently unknown. This CDR3 has 12 amino acids. In germline, CDR1 is SGDLS, CDR2 YYNGEE. Trimming left V 0 bases short and J 5 bases short, with 4 bases between. These data come from a study of T cells after yellow fever vaccination. About the research overall: Preparation used SMART-Seq v4 Ultra Low Input for the low-cell-number fractions.

MiXCR, run by TCRdb on the 5' RACE reads, gives a single entry per CDR3 protein. The sample records roughly 74,000 distinct CDR3 sequences, more than 5.5% being singletons. Study outcomes and limitations: Subsequent booster samples again held most clones from primary vaccination (96% CD4, just under 90% CD8).

The sample here was CD8+ T cells sorted from PBMCs, taken about 5 days after the first yellow fever vaccination. The sequence derives from a man between 18 and 29 years old who received the YFV17D yellow fever vaccine. V usage is TRBV9 and J usage is TRBJ2-3; the D is unclear. The CDR3 nucleotides are TGTGCCAGCAGCGTAGATATAGATACGCAGTATTTT. Translating gives CASSVDIDTQYF.